The sequence of this TCR beta chain was determined in a study of CD8 T cells in Susac syndrome. The ends were cut back, 3 bases at V and 2 bases at J, with 20 bases in the middle. CDR1 and CDR2 from the germline V gene are LNHDA and SQIVND (reference sequence). The CDR3 has 17 residues. Peripheral blood CD8+ and CD4+ T cells were profiled by TCR beta sequencing. RNA, at about 0.45 to 1 ug, was reverse transcribed with random hexamers. The method of amplification for TCR beta CDR3 was immunoSEQ multiplex PCR, covering 54 Vbeta and 13 Jbeta. TCRdb reprocessed the immunoSEQ multiplex PCR reads with MiXCR, giving one entry per CDR3 protein. The sample carries approximately 120,000 distinct CDR3 sequences, 90% to 95% recorded once.

The J gene is TRBJ2-7, the V gene TRBV19, with TRBD1 as a possible D gene (5 bases). The material sequenced was CD4+ T cells from PBMCs. The sequence was obtained from a human donor in good health. CDR3 region: CASSMQGFTFTTYEQYF. The CDR3 DNA reads as TGTGCCAGTAGTATGCAGGGATTCACCTTTACAACCTACGAGCAGTACTTC.